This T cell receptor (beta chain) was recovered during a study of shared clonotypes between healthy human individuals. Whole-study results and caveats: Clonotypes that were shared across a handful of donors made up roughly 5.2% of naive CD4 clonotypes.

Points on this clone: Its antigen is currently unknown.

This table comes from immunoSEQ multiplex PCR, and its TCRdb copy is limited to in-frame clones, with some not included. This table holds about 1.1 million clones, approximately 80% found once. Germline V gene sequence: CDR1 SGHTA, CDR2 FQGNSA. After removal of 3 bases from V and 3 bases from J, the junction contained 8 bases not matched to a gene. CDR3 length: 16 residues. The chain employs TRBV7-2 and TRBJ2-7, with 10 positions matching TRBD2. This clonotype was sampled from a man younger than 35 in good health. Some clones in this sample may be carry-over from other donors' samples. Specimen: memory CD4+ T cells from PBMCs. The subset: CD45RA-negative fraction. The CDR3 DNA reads TGTGCCAGCAGCTTGGGCCCTAGCGGGGGATTCTACGAGCAGTACTTC. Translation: CASSLGPSGGFYEQYF.